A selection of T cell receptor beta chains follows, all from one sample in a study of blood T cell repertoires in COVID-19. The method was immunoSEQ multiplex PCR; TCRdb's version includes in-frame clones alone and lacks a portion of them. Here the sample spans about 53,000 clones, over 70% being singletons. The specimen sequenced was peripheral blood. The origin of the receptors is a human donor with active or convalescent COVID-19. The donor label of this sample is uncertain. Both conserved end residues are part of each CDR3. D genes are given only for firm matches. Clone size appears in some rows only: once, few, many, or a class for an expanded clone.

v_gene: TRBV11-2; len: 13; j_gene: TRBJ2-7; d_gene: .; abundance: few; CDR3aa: CASSPQGHGEQYF; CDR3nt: TGTGCCAGCAGCCCACAGGGACATGGGGAGCAGTACTTC
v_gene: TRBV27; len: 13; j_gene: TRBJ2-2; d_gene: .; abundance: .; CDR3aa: CASRGRNTGELFF; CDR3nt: TGTGCCAGCAGGGGGAGGAATACCGGGGAGCTGTTTTTT
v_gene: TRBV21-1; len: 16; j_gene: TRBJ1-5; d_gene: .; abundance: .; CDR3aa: CASSKARVFGNQPQHF; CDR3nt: TGTGCCAGCAGCAAAGCCCGGGTATTCGGCAATCAGCCCCAGCATTTT
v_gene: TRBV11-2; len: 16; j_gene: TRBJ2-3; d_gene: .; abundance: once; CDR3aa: CASSPRSRESTDTQYF; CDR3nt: TGTGCCAGCAGCCCTAGATCTCGGGAGAGCACAGATACGCAGTATTTT
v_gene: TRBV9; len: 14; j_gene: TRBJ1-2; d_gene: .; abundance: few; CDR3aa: CASSVTDRPNGYTF; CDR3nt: TGTGCCAGCAGCGTGACAGACAGGCCCAATGGCTACACCTTC
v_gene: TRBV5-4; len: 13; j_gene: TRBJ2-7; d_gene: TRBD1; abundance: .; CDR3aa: CASSFRDRAEQYF; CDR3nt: TGTGCCAGCAGTTTCCGGGACAGGGCCGAGCAGTACTTC
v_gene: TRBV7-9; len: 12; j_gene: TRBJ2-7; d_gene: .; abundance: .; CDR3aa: CASSRTEYEQYF; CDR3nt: TGTGCCAGCAGCCGCACAGAATACGAGCAGTACTTC
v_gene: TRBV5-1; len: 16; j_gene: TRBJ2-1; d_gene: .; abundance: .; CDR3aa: CASVMGSPGAYNEQFF; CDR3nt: TGCGCCAGCGTCATGGGGTCACCAGGGGCATACAATGAGCAGTTCTTC
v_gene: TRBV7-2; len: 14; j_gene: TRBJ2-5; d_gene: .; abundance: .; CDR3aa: CASSLQAQQETQYF; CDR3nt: TGTGCCAGCAGCTTACAAGCCCAACAAGAGACCCAGTACTTC
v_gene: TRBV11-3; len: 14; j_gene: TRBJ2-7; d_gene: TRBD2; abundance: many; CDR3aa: CASSSSSGNYEQYF; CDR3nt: TGTGCCAGCAGCTCGTCCAGCGGGAACTACGAGCAGTACTTC
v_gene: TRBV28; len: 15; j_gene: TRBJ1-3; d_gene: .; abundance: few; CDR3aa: CASSSPEVSGNTIYF; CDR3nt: TGTGCCAGCAGTTCCCCTGAGGTCTCTGGAAACACCATATATTTT
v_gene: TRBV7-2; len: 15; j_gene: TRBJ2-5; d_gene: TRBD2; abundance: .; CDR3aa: CASEWTSGLQETQYF; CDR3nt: TGTGCCAGCGAATGGACTAGCGGATTACAAGAGACCCAGTACTTC
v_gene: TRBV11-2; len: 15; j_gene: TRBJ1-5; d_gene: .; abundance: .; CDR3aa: CASSLAGSGNQPQHF; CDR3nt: TGTGCCAGCAGCTTAGCAGGGTCAGGGAATCAGCCCCAGCATTTT
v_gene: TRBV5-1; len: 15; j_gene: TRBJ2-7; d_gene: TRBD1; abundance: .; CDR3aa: CASSPRTGGLYEQYF; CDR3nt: TGCGCCAGCAGCCCCCGAACAGGGGGACTCTACGAGCAGTACTTC
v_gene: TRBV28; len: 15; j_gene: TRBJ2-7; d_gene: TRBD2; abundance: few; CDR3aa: CASSQLAGGSYEQYF; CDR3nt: TGTGCCAGCAGTCAACTAGCGGGAGGGAGCTACGAGCAGTACTTC
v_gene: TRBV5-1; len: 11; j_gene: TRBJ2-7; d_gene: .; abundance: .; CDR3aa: CASSLGPEQYF; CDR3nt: TGCGCCAGCAGCTTGGGGCCCGAGCAGTACTTC
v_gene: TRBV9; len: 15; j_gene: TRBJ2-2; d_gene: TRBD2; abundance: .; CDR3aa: CASSAQLAGTGELFF; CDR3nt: TGTGCCAGCAGCGCTCAACTAGCGGGCACCGGGGAGCTGTTTTTT
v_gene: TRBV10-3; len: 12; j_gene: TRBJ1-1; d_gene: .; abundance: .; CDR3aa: CAVGYRGTEAFF; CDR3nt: TGTGCCGTGGGGTACCGAGGGACTGAAGCTTTCTTT
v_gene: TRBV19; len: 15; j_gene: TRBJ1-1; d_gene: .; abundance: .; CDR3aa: CASSIRGDSYTEAFF; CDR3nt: TGTGCCAGTAGTATTAGGGGCGACAGTTACACTGAAGCTTTCTTT
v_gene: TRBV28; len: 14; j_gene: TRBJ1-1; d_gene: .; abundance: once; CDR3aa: CASRSAEGGTEAFF; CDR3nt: TGTGCCAGCCGCTCTGCTGAGGGAGGCACTGAAGCTTTCTTT
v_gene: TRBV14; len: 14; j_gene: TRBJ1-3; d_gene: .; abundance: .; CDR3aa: CASSRQASGNTIYF; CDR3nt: TGTGCCAGCAGTCGACAGGCCTCTGGAAACACCATATATTTT
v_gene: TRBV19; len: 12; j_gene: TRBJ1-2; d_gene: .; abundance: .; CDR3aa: CASTTGDYGYTF; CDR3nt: TGTGCCAGTACAACGGGGGACTATGGCTACACCTTC
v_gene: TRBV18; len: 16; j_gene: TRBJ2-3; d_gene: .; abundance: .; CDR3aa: CASSPPAGESTDTQYF; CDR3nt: TGTGCCAGCTCACCACCCGCCGGGGAGAGCACAGATACGCAGTATTTT
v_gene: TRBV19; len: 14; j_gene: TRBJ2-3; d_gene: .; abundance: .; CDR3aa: CASSTRVGSDTQYF; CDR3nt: TGTGCCAGTAGTACCAGGGTCGGGTCAGATACGCAGTATTTT
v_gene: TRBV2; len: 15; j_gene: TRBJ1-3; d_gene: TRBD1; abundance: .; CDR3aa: CASRAGTGAGNTIYF; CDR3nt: TGTGCCAGCAGGGCCGGGACAGGGGCTGGAAACACCATATATTTT
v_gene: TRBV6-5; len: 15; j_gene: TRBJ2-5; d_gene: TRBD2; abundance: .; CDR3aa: CASRGPGLGGETQYF; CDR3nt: TGTGCCAGCAGGGGGCCGGGACTAGGAGGAGAGACCCAGTACTTC
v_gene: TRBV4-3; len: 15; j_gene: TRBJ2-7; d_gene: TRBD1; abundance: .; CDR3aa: CASSPGTGGFAEQYF; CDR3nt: TGCGCCAGCAGCCCCGGGACAGGGGGGTTCGCCGAGCAGTACTTC
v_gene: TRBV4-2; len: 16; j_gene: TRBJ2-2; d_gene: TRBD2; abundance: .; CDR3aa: CASSLLAGANTGELFF; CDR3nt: TGTGCCAGCAGCCTTCTAGCGGGGGCGAACACCGGGGAGCTGTTTTTT
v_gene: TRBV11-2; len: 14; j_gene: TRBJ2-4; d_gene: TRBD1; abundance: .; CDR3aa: CASTTGGAKNIQYF; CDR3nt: TGTGCCAGCACCACAGGGGGCGCCAAAAACATTCAGTACTTC
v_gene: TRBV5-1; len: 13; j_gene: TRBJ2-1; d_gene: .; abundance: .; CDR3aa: CASSLERDNEQFF; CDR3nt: TGCGCCAGCAGCTTGGAGAGGGACAATGAGCAGTTCTTC
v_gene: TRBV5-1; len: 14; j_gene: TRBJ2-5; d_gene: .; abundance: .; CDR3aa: CASSLGGHQETQYF; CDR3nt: TGCGCCAGCAGCTTGGGAGGGCACCAAGAGACCCAGTACTTC
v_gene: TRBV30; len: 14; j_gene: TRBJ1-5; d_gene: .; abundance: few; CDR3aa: CAWSESGGSQPQHF; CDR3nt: TGTGCCTGGAGTGAGTCGGGGGGCAGTCAGCCCCAGCATTTT
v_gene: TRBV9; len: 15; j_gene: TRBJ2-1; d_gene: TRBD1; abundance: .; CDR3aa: CASSVAGTGTDEQFF; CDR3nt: TGTGCCAGCAGCGTAGCTGGGACAGGGACGGATGAGCAGTTCTTC
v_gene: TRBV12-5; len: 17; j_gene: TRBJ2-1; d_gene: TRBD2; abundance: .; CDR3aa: CASGLVGLGGSYNEQFF; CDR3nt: TGTGCTAGTGGTTTGGTGGGACTAGGGGGCTCCTACAATGAGCAGTTCTTC
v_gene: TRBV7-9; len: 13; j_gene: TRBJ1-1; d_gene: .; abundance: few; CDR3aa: CASSQNSGGAAFF; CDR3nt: TGTGCCAGCAGCCAGAACTCCGGCGGGGCAGCTTTCTTT
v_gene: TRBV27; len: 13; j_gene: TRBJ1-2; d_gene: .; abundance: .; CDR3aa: CASTSLRGYGYTF; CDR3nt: TGTGCCAGCACTTCATTAAGGGGGTATGGCTACACCTTC
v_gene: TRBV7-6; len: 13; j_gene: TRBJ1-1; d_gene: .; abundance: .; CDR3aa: CASSLEQNTEAFF; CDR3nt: TGTGCCAGCAGCTTAGAACAGAACACTGAAGCTTTCTTT
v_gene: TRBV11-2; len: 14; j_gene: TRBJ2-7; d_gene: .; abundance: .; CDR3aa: CASSSGWVSYEQYF; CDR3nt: TGTGCCAGCAGCTCAGGGTGGGTCTCCTACGAGCAGTACTTC
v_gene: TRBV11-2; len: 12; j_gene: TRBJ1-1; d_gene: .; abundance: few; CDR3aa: CASRFGQSEAFF; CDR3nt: TGTGCCAGCAGATTTGGACAGAGTGAAGCTTTCTTT
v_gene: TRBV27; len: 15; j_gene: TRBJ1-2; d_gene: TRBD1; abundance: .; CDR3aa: CASSPRQGAFNGYTF; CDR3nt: TGTGCCAGCAGTCCTCGACAGGGGGCTTTCAATGGCTACACCTTC
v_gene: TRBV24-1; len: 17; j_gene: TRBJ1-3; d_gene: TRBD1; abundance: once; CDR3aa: CATSDRAETGGGNTIYF; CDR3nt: TGTGCCACCAGTGATCGAGCTGAGACAGGGGGTGGAAACACCATATATTTT
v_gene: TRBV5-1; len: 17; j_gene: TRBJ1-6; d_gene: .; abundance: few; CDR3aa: CASSLSQQALEGSPLHF; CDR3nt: TGCGCCAGCAGCTTGTCGCAACAGGCGCTGGAAGGTTCACCCCTCCACTTT
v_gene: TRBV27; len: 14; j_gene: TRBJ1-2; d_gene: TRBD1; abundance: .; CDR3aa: CASSGTGGYYGYTF; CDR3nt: TGTGCCAGCAGTGGGACAGGGGGCTACTATGGCTACACCTTC
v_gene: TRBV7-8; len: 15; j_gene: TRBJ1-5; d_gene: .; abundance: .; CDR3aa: CASSLDQGTNQPQHF; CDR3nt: TGTGCCAGCAGCTTAGACCAGGGAACCAATCAGCCCCAGCATTTT
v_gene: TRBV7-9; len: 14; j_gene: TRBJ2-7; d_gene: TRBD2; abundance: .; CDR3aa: CASSVSGKPYEQYF; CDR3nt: TGTGCCAGCAGCGTTAGCGGGAAGCCCTACGAGCAGTACTTC
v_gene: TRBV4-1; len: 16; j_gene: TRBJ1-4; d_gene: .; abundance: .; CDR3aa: CASSQDQGGVEEKLFF; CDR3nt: TGCGCCAGCAGCCAAGATCAAGGAGGGGTGGAGGAAAAACTGTTTTTT